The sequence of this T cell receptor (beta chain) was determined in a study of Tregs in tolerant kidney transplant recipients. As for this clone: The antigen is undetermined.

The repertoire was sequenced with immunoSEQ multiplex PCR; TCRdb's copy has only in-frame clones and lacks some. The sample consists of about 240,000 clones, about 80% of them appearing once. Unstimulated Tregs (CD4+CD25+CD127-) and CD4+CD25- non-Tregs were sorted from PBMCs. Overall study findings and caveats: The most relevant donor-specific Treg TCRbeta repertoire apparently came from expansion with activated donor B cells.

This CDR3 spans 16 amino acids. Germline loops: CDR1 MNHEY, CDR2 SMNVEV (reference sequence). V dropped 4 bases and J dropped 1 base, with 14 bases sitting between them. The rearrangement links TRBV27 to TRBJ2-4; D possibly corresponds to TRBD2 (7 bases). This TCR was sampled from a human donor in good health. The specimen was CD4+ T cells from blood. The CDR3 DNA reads TGTGCCAGCAGTTCTCTAGGGGGGGTTGCCAAAAACATTCAGTACTTC. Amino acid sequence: CASSSLGGVAKNIQYF.